This T cell receptor beta chain was identified during a study of T-cell reconstitution after alpha-beta-depleted transplantation in children (dated by TCRdb to about 2016). Context from the whole study: T-cell immune reconstitution after TCRalphabeta/CD19-depleted allogeneic hematopoietic cell transplantation in children was quantitatively tracked in the study by means of TCR repertoire profiling.

What this sample's treatment or condition label stands for: allogeneic hematopoietic cell transplantation with graft depleted of TCRalphabeta T cells and CD19 B cells. Transplant recipients were children who received TCRalphabeta/CD19-depleted allogeneic hematopoietic cell grafts. To prepare the library, PCR was applied. The sequencer listed for this sample is Illumina HiSeq 2500. To normalize quantification of the TCRbeta repertoire, the TCR libraries were built with molecular barcoding that relied on unique molecular identifiers. TCRdb ran its own pipeline on the public reads, namely fastp trimming at Q25 and MiXCR clone calling, and kept in-frame beta chains. Rows matching on CDR3 protein sequence are summarized as one entry with the most common DNA and genes. The sample includes roughly 500,000 distinct CDR3 sequences, with about 11% observed a single time. The ten largest clones add up to just over 2% of the sample.

At least ten counts were recorded for this clonotype. Its specific antigen is unknown. There are no base qualities to consult, and no much larger clone falls within one base. The V end loses 1 base and the J end loses 10 bases, and a stretch of 14 bases separates them. For CDR1 and CDR2, the germline V gene (reference sequence) lists DFQATT and SNEGSKA. From the cysteine through the phenylalanine, the CDR3 covers 14 amino acids. Only the CDR3 DNA is retained, 42 bases long and in frame from the first base. Results and caveats for the whole study, not just this receptor: Over the following months the frequencies of hyperexpanded clones went down, and after one year T-cell counts and TCRbeta diversity were mostly credited to newly produced T cells. About two months after transplant, the apparently early recovery of alphabetaT-cell counts reportedly depended on just several hundred clones that had expanded rapidly and came from non-depleted graft cells. In some patients, high TCRbeta diversity at day 60 was attributed to recipient T cells and intrathymic progenitors that had survived conditioning.

The chain was built from TRBV20-1 and TRBJ1-6; the D gene remains uncertain. The sequences come from PBMCs, collected before TCRalphabeta/CD19-depleted stem cell transplant. The clonotype originates from a child younger than 10 with inherited bone marrow failure, due to receive a stem cell transplant. The CDR3 region has the sequence CSARGDGPYSPLHF. At the DNA level, the sequence is TGCAGTGCTAGAGGCGACGGACCCTACTCACCCCTCCACTTT.